This T cell receptor (beta chain) was sequenced for a study of cytomegalovirus exposure and HLA in healthy donors. Study as a whole: The roughly 130 validation repertoires, a later analysis reported, used the same platform as the roughly 650 repertoires from the first cohort.

Germline V gene sequence: CDR1 KGHSH, CDR2 LQKENI. Trimming stripped 3 bases from V and 5 bases from J, with 13 bases between. The CDR3 covers 14 residues. As concerns this clone: Its antigen remains unidentified.

TCRdb's copy holds only in-frame clones and misses some; the assay was immunoSEQ multiplex PCR. The sample lists 250,000 to 300,000 clones, 65% to 90% occurring once. Study conclusions and caveats: Cytomegalovirus status was reportedly diagnosed by the classifier with high sensitivity and specificity.

The sequence came from a woman under 30 in good health and CMV-seronegative. Source material: PBMCs. The rearrangement uses TRBV18 and TRBJ1-1; TRBD1 is a possible D gene (6 bases). Here the CDR3 DNA reads TGTGCCAGCTCACCGCTACAGGGTGGGACTGAAGCTTTCTTT. Protein sequence: CASSPLQGGTEAFF.